This T cell receptor (beta chain) is from a study of T-cell memory formation after mild COVID-19. Looking at the study overall: Clusters of TCRs were largely donor specific.

The study's findings and limits: Day 37-peaking second-wave clones had unconfirmed SARS-CoV-2 specificity. From day 15 to 85, contracting clones were balanced between CD4 and CD8, whereas later expanders leaned toward CD4+.

TCRdb redid the calling of the 5' RACE reads with MiXCR, one entry per CDR3 protein. The data hold about 470,000 distinct CDR3 sequences, with approximately 23% observed a single time. V was shortened by 4 bases and J by 1 base, with 12 bases between the two germline ends. CDR1 and CDR2 from the germline V gene are ENHRY and SYGVKD. The CDR3 has 15 amino acids. Only a few counts were recorded for this clonotype. What it recognizes is unknown. The chain combines TRBV10-3 with TRBJ2-3, with a tentative D call TRBD1 (6 bases). The sequence was collected from an adult woman who had mild COVID-19 (a few samples of this study predate the infection). Cell type and time point are not known. The sequenced material came from PBMCs or a T cell subset sorted from them (not recorded which). The CDR3 spells CAISATDSRTDTQYF. The CDR3 coding sequence is TGTGCCATCAGTGCAACGGACAGCCGCACAGATACGCAGTATTTT.